Here is one TCR beta chain with its context. The data derive from a study of CD8 T cells in Susac syndrome. An amount of RNA that ranged from roughly 0.45 to 1 ug was reverse transcribed with random hexamers. By means of immunoSEQ multiplex PCR, TCR beta CDR3 spanning 54 Vbeta and 13 Jbeta underwent amplification. Via MiXCR, TCRdb re-called the immunoSEQ multiplex PCR reads, giving one row per CDR3 protein. Found here are some 57,000 distinct CDR3 sequences, around 90% of them singletons; the top ten hold 0.15% to 0.2%. From germline, CDR1 is LGHDT and CDR2 YNNKEL (reference sequence). There are 14 residues in the CDR3. Unmatched junction bases numbered 6, after V lost 4 bases and J lost 7 bases. It was negative isolation that provided the CD8+ and CD4+ T cells, whereas TEMRA cells were enriched by FACS.

This receptor was identified in a human donor in good health. The sequenced sample consisted of CD8+ T cells from PBMCs. The V gene is TRBV3-1, the J gene TRBJ1-4, with TRBD1 matching 7 bases. The CDR3 nucleotides are TGTGCCAGCAGCCCCCAGGGGGTAGGTGAAAAACTGTTTTTT. It encodes CASSPQGVGEKLFF.